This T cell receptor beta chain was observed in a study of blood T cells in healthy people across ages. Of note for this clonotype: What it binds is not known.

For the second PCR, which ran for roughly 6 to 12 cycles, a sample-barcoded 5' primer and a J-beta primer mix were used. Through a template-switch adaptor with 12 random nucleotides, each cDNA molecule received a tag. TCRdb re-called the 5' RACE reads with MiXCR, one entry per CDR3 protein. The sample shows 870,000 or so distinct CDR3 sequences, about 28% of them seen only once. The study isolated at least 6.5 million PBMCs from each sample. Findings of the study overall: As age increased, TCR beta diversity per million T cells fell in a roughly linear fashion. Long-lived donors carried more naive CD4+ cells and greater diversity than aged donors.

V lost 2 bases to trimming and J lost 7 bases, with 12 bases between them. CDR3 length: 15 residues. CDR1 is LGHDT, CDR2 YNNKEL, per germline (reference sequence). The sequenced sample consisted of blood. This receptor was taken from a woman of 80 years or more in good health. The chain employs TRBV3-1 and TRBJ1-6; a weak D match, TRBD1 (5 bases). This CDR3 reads CASSQIGGDNSPLHF. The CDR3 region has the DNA TGTGCCAGCAGCCAAATAGGAGGGGACAATTCACCCCTCCACTTT.